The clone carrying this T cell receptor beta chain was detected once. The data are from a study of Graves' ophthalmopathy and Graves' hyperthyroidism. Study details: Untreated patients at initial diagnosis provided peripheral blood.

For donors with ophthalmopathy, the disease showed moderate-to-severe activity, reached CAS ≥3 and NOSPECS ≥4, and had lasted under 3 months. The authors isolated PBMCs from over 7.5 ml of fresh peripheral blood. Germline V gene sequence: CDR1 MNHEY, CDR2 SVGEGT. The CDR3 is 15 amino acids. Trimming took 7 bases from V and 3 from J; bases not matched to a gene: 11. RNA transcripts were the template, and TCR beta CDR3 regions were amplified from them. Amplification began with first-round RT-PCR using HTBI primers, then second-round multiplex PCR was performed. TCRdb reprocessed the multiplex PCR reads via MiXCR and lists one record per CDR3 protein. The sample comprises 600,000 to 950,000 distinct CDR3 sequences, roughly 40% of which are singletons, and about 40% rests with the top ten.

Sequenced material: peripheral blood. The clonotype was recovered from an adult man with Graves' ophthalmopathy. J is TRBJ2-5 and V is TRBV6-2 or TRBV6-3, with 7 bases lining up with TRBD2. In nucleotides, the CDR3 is TGTGCCAGCACGGAACCTCAGGGAGGGAAAGAGACCCAGTACTTC. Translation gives CASTEPQGGKETQYF.